This T cell receptor beta chain came from a study of T cells expressing NK-cell markers. TCRdb re-analyzed the 5' RACE reads; it lists each CDR3 protein once, without DNA. This sample's clone table lists roughly 420,000 distinct CDR3 sequences. Germline CDR1 is MNHEY and CDR2 is SMNVEV (reference sequence). The CDR3 totals 14 residues. The clonotype originates from a woman between 18 and 70 years old in good health. Sequencing was done on a sample of blood T cells: a sorted CD56 or NKG2C T cell subset, CD4+ or CD8+ T cells, or bulk PBMC T cells (not recorded which). The genes are TRBV27 and TRBJ2-5; TCRdb's assignment of TRBD1 cannot be checked, as there is no DNA. Here the CDR3 reads CAISPRGDQETQYF.